This TCR beta chain was found in a study of regulatory T cells in long-lasting Graves disease. Regarding the study as a whole: Gene preferences differed: TRBV28, TRBJ1-2, TRBJ2-5 in persistent cases.

The time point is: persistent/refractory GD, antithyroid drugs over 5 years with positive TRAb. The TCR library used RNA extracted from PBMCs. This clonotype was counted between two and nine times. No antigen is known for it. From germline, CDR1 is DFQATT and CDR2 SNEGSKA (reference sequence). The length of the CDR3 is 16 residues. V was pared by 3 bases and J by 2 bases, with 12 bases of the junction left unmatched. Arm-PCR of CDR3 regions with iRepertoire HTBI primers generated TCR beta libraries. TCRdb itself ran the multiplex PCR reads through MiXCR, one entry per CDR3 protein. Of 700,000 or so distinct CDR3 sequences in the sample, 25% to 35% were seen once.

The source material was peripheral blood mononuclear cells (PBMCs), sampled when the disease was refractory, from a patient treated with antithyroid drugs. The source is a female donor with Graves disease. The V and J genes are TRBV20-1 and TRBJ2-7; TRBD2 agrees at 8 bases. The CDR3 here is CSARRLRAGGTYEQYF. The CDR3 nucleotides are TGCAGTGCTAGGCGCCTCCGGGCGGGAGGAACCTACGAGCAGTACTTC.